A single sample is the source of the 12 T cell receptor beta chains below, sequenced in a study of T cells in Graves' hyperthyroidism and ophthalmopathy. RNA transcripts were the template for amplifying TCR beta CDR3 regions. HTBI primers were the set used in a first-round RT-PCR of the TCR CDR3. In TCRdb, the multiplex PCR reads were re-called with MiXCR into one record per CDR3 protein. The repertoire holds 800,000 or so distinct CDR3 sequences, with 38% as singletons. The sample comprised blood. The receptors derive from a man aged 18 to 35 with Graves' hyperthyroidism.

This chain connects TRBV4-3 to TRBJ1-1; 10 positions match TRBD1. The CDR3 consists of 16 residues. V shed 2 bases and J 3 bases; nucleotides not matched to a gene: 6. CDR1 is LGHNA, CDR2 YSLEER, per germline. As DNA, the CDR3 is TGCGCCAGCAGCCAACGTCGGGACAGGGGCGACACTGAAGCTTTCTTT. Encoded protein: CASSQRRDRGDTEAFF.

This clonotype was detected ten times or more. J is TRBJ2-7 and V is TRBV15; 7 bases are a match to TRBD1. Germline CDR1 is LNHNV and CDR2 is YYDKDF (reference sequence). This CDR3 comprises 14 residues. J gave up 5 bases and V 5 bases, and 9 bases lay outside the gene matches. The CDR3 loop is CATSGTGARNEQYF. The CDR3 DNA reads as TGTGCCACCAGCGGTACAGGGGCGAGGAACGAGCAGTACTTC.

DNA of the CDR3: TGTGCCAGCAGAAAGTCCCAGCATTTT. Its translation: CASRKSQHF. This chain connects TRBV2 to TRBJ1-5, with unresolved D. The length of the CDR3 is 9 residues. Trimming cost V 6 bases and J 11 bases, with 5 bases left between them. Germline CDR1 and CDR2: SNHLY and FYNNEI.

In its sample, this clonotype was seen once. The chain joins TRBV4-1 to TRBJ2-7; D possibly corresponds to TRBD2 (5 bases). The CDR3 spans 15 residues. CDR1 is MGHRA, CDR2 YSYEKL, per germline. V was trimmed by 0 bases and J by 0 bases, leaving 9 bases between them. CDR3 coding DNA: TGCGCCAGCAGCCAAGAGGGCGGGTTCTCCTACGAGCAGTACTTC. Its protein product is CASSQEGGFSYEQYF.

The genes are TRBV5-6 and TRBJ2-7, with D perhaps TRBD1 (5 bases). The CDR3 is 12 amino acids. CDR1 is SGHDT and CDR2 is YYEEEE in the germline V gene. Trimming pared 1 base from V and 6 bases from J, leaving 8 bases between. DNA for the CDR3: TGTGCCAGCAGCTTGCAGCAGGGCGAGCAGTACTTC. Translating it yields CASSLQQGEQYF.

Details on this clonotype: A much larger clone differs from this one at a single base, so this may be a read error. The rearrangement uses TRBV10-3 and TRBJ1-5; no clear D. Germline CDR1 and CDR2: ENHRY and SYGVKD. V lost 2 bases, J lost 0 bases, and 14 bases lay in between. The CDR3 spans 17 residues. In nucleotides, the CDR3 is TGTGCCATCAGTGAGGGGCCCAACCCCTATAGCAATCAGCCCCAGCATTTT. Amino acid sequence: CAISEGPNPYSNQPQHF.

The J gene is TRBJ1-4, the V gene TRBV4-3, with TRBD1 matching over 7 bases. Germline-derived CDR1 and CDR2 are LGHNA and YSLEER. The CDR3 loop spans 17 amino acids. V dropped 3 bases and J dropped 8; count of bases not matched to a gene: 15. In DNA, the CDR3 is TGCGCCAGCAGCCAGCCTCCAGGGGGTAGAGGGCAGGAAAAACTGTTTTTT. Amino acids: CASSQPPGGRGQEKLFF.

This clonotype has ten or more counts. V gene TRBV7-9 combines with J gene TRBJ1-4, with D hard to call. Germline CDR1 and CDR2: SEHNR and FQNEAQ (reference sequence). The ends were cut back, 5 bases at V and 8 bases at J, with 15 bases in the middle. The length of the CDR3 is 14 residues. CDR3 residues: CASSPRGSSEKLFF. The CDR3 bases are TGTGCCAGCAGCCCCCGAGGGTCATCAGAAAAACTGTTTTTT.

J is TRBJ2-2 and V is TRBV9, with no clear D. The V gene lost 0 bases and the J gene lost 2 bases, with 5 bases spanning the gap. Germline V gives CDR1 SGDLS, CDR2 YYNGEE. The CDR3 loop spans 14 amino acids. As DNA, the CDR3 is TGTGCCAGCAGCGTAGGGGCCAACACCGGGGAGCTGTTTTTT. Translated: CASSVGANTGELFF.

This clonotype was seen repeatedly, ten times or more. V is TRBV25-1 and J is TRBJ2-5, with a tentative D call TRBD2 (6 bases). Trimming left V 3 bases short and J 6 bases short, with 17 bases between. This CDR3 region has 15 residues. Germline loops: CDR1 MGHDK, CDR2 SYGVNS. In DNA, the CDR3 is TGTGCCAGCAGTGACGGCGCGGGGCGGGTGAAGACCCAGTACTTC. Protein sequence: CASSDGAGRVKTQYF.

This clonotype has just a few counts. V is TRBV20-1 and J is TRBJ2-7; TRBD2 aligns across 8 bases. The CDR3 has 13 residues. The ends lost 5 bases at V and 2 bases at J; junction bases unmatched: 5. Germline V gives CDR1 DFQATT, CDR2 SNEGSKA (reference sequence). The CDR3 sequence is CSAQRGGAYEQYF. The CDR3 DNA follows: TGCAGTGCTCAACGGGGGGGGGCCTACGAGCAGTACTTC.

This clonotype was detected once. The chain couples TRBV6-5 to TRBJ1-1; the D gene is possibly TRBD1 (5 bases). The CDR3 is made up of 15 amino acids. Per germline, CDR1 MNHEY and CDR2 SVGAGI. V lost 2 bases to trimming and J lost 2 bases, with 12 bases between them. CDR3 in amino acids: CASSYEVGGNTEAFF. The CDR3, as DNA: TGTGCCAGCAGTTACGAGGTGGGGGGTAACACTGAAGCTTTCTTT.